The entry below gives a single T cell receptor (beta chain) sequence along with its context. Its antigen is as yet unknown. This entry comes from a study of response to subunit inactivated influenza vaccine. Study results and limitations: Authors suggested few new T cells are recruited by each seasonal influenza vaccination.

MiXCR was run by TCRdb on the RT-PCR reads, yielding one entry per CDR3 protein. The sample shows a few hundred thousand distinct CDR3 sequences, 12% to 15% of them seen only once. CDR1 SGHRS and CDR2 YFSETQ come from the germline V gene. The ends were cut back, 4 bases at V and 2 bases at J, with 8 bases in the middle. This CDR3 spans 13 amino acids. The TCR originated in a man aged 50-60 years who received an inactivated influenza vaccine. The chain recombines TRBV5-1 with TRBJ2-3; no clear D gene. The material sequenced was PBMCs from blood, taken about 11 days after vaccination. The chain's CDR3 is CASSPQLTDTQYF. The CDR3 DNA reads TGCGCCAGCAGCCCCCAACTCACAGATACGCAGTATTTT.